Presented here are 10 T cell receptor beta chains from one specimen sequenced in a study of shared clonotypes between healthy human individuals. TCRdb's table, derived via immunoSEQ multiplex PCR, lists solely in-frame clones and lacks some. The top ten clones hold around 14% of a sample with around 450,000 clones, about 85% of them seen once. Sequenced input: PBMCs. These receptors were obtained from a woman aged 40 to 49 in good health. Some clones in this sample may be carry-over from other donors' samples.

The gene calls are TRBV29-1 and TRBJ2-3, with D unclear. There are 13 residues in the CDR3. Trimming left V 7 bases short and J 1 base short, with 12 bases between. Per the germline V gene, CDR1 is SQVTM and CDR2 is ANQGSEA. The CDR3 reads CSGTPVGTDTQYF. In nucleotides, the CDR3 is TGCAGCGGGACCCCAGTGGGCACAGATACGCAGTATTTT.

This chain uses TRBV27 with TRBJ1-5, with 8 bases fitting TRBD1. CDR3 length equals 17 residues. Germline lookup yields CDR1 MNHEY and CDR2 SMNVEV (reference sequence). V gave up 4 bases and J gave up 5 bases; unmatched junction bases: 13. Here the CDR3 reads CASSSRQGDRRHQPQHF. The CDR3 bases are TGTGCCAGCAGTTCTAGACAAGGGGACAGGCGCCATCAGCCCCAGCATTTT.

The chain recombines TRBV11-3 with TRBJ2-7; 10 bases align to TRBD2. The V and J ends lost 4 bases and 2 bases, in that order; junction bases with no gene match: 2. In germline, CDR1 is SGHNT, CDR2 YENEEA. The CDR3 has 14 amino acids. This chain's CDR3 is CASSSGLAPYEQYF. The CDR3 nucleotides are TGTGCCAGCAGCTCGGGACTAGCGCCCTACGAGCAGTACTTC.

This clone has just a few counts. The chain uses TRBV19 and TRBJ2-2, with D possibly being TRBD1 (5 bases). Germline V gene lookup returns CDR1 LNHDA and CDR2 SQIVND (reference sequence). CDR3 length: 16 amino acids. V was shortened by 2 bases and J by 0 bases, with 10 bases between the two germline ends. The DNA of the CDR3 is TGTGCCAGTAGTATACAACCAGGGACGAACACCGGGGAGCTGTTTTTT. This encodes CASSIQPGTNTGELFF. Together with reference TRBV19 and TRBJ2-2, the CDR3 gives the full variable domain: DGGITQSPKYLFRKEGQNVTLSCEQNLNHDAMYWYRQDPGQGLRLIYYSQIVNDFQKGDIAEGYSVSREKKESFPLTVTSAQKNPTAFYLCASSIQPGTNTGELFFGEGSRLTVL.

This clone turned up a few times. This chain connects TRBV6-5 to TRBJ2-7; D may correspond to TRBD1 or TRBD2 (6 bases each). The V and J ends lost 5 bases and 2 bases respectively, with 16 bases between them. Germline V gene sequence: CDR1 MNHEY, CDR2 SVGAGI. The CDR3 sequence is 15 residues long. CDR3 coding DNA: TGTGCCAGCAGTGGTCTTGGCGGGACACCCTACGAGCAGTACTTC. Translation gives CASSGLGGTPYEQYF.

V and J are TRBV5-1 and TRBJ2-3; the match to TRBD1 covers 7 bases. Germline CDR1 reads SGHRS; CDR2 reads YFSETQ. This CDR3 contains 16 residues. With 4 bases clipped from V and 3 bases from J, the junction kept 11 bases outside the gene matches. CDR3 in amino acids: CASSPPRQGGTDTQYF. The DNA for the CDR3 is TGCGCCAGCAGCCCTCCCCGACAGGGTGGAACAGATACGCAGTATTTT. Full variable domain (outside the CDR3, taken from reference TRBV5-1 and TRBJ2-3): KAGVTQTPRYLIKTRGQQVTLSCSPISGHRSVSWYQQTPGQGLQFLFEYFSETQRNKGNFPGRFSGRQFSNSRSEMNVSTLELGDSALYLCASSPPRQGGTDTQYFGPGTRLTVL.

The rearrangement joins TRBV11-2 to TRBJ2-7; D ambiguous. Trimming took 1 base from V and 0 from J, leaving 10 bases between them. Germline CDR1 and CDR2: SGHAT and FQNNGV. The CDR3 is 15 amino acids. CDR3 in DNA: TGTGCCAGCAGCTTAGGTCACGGCATCTCCTACGAGCAGTACTTC. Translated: CASSLGHGISYEQYF.

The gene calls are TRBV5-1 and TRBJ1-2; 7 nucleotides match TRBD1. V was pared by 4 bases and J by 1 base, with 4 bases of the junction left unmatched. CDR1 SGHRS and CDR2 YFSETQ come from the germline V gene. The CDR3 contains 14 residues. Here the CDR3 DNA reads TGCGCCAGCAGCCCAAGACAGGGTAACTATGGCTACACCTTC. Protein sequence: CASSPRQGNYGYTF.

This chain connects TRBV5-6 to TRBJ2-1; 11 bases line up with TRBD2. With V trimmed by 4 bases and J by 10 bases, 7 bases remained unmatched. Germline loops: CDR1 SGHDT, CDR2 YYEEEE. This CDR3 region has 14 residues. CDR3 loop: CASSAPGTSGEQFF. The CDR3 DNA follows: TGTGCCAGCAGCGCACCCGGGACTAGCGGCGAGCAGTTCTTC.

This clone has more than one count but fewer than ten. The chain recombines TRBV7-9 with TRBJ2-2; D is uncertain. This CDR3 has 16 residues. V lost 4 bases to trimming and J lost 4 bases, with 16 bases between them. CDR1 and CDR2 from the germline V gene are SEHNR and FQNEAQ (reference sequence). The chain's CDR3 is CASSSSRASGTGELFF. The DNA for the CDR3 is TGTGCCAGCAGCTCTTCCCGGGCCTCGGGCACCGGGGAGCTGTTTTTT.